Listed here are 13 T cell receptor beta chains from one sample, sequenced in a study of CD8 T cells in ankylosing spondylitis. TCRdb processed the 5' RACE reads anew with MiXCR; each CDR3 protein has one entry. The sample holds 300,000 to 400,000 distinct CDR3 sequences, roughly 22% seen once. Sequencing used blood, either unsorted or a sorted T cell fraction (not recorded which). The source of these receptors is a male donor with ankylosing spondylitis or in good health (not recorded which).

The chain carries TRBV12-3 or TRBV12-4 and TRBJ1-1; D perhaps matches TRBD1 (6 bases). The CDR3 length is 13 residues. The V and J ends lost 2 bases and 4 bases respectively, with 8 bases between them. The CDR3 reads CASSLPGATEAFF. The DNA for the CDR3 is TGTGCCAGCAGTTTACCAGGGGCCACTGAAGCTTTCTTT.

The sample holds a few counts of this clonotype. CDR3 coding DNA: TGTGCCAGCAGTTACTCGGGACTAGCGGGGGGTAGCTCCTACGAGCAGTACTTC. Protein: CASSYSGLAGGSSYEQYF. The chain has TRBV6-5 and TRBJ2-7, with 15 bases lining up with TRBD2. The CDR3 sequence is 18 residues long. Germline CDR1 reads MNHEY; CDR2 reads SVGAGI. V was pared by 0 bases and J by 0 bases, with 3 bases of the junction left unmatched.

The CDR3 DNA sequence: TGTGCCTGGAGTGAGTACAGCGAGCAGTTCTTC. As protein: CAWSEYSEQFF. This chain joins TRBV30 and TRBJ2-1; D is uncertain. This CDR3 spans 11 amino acids. V shed 1 base and J shed 10 bases, with 8 bases lying between them. From germline, CDR1 is GTSNPN and CDR2 SVGIG (reference sequence).

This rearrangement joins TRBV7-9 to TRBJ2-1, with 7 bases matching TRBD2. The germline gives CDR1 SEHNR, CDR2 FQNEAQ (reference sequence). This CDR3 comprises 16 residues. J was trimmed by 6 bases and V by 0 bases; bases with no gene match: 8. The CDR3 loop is CASSLAGGNRGNEQFF. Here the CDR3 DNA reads TGTGCCAGCAGCTTAGCGGGGGGGAATCGGGGCAATGAGCAGTTCTTC.

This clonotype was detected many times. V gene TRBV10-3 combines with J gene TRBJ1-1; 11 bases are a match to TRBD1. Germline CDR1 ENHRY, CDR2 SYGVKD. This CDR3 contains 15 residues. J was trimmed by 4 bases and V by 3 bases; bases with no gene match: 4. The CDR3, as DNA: TGTGCCATCAGTGACCCGGGACAGGGGGGCACTGAAGCTTTCTTT. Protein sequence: CAISDPGQGGTEAFF.

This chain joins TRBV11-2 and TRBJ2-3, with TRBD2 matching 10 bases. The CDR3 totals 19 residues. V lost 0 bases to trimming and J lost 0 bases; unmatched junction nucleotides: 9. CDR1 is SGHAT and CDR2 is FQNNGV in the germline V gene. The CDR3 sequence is CASSLDWVAGGSSTDTQYF. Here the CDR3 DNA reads TGTGCCAGCAGCTTAGATTGGGTAGCGGGGGGATCTAGCACAGATACGCAGTATTTT.

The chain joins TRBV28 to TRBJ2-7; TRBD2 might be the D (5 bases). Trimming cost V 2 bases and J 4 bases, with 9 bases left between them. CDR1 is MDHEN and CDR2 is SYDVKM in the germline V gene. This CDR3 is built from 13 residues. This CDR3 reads CASSLPEGYEQYF. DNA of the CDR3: TGTGCCAGCAGTTTACCCGAGGGTTACGAGCAGTACTTC.

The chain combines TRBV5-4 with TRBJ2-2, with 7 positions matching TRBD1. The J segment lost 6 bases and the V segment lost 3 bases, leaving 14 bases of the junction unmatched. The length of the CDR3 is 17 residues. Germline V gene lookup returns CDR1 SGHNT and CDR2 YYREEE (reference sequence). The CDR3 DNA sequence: TGTGCCAGCAGCTCCCCCCAGACAGGGATTGGGGCCGGGGAGCTGTTTTTT. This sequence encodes CASSSPQTGIGAGELFF.

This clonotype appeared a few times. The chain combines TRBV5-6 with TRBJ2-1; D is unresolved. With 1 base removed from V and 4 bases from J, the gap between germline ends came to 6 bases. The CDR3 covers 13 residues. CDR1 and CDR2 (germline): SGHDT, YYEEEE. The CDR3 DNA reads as TGTGCCAGCAGCTTGCTGGAGTACAATGAGCAGTTCTTC. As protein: CASSLLEYNEQFF.

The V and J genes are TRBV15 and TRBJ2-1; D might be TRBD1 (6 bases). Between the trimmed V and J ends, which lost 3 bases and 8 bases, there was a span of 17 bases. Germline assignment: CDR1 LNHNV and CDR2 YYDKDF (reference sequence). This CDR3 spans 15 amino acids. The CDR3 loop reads CATSRPGAKVYEQFF. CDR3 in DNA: TGTGCCACCAGCAGGCCAGGGGCCAAGGTCTATGAGCAGTTCTTC.

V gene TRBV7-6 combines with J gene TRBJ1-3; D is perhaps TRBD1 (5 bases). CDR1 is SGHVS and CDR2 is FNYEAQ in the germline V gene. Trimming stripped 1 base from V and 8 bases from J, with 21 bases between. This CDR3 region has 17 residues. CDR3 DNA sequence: TGTGCCAGCAGCTTAGGCGGGGCCTTGAACCTTGCGGACACCATATATTTT. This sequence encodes CASSLGGALNLADTIYF.

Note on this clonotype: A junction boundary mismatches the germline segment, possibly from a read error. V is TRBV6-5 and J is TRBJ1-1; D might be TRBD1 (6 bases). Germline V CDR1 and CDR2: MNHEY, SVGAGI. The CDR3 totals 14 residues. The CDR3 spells CASGYAGQFTEAFF. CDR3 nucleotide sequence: TGTGCCAGCGGTTACGCGGGACAATTTACTGAAGCTTTCTTT.

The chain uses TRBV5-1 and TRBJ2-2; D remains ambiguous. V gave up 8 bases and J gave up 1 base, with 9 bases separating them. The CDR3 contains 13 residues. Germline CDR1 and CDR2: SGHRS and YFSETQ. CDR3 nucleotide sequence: TGCGCCAGAGTGGCGGAGAACACCGGGGAGCTGTTTTTT. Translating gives CARVAENTGELFF.